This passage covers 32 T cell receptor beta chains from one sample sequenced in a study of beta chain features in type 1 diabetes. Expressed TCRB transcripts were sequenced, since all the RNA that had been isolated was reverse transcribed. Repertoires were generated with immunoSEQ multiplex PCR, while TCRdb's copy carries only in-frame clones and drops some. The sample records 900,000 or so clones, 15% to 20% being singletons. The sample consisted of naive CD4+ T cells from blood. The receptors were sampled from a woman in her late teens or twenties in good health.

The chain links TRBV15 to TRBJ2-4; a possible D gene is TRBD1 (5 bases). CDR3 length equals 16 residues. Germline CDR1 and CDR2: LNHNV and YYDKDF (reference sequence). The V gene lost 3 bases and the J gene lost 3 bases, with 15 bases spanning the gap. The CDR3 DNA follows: TGTGCCACCAGCAGGGCAATTCAGGGCGACAAAAACATTCAGTACTTC. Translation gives CATSRAIQGDKNIQYF.

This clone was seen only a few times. CDR3 in amino acids: CASSSWSSYEQYF. The CDR3 DNA reads TGTGCCAGCAGTTCCTGGAGCTCCTACGAGCAGTACTTC. The rearrangement links TRBV28 to TRBJ2-7; D is uncertain. The germline V gene has CDR1 MDHEN and CDR2 SYDVKM. The CDR3 has 13 residues. With 4 bases removed from V and 0 bases from J, the gap between germline ends came to 7 bases.

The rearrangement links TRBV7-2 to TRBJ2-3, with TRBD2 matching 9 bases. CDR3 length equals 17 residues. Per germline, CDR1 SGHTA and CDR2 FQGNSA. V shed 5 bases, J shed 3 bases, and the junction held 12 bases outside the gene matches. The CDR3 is CASSDPWTAGGTDTQYF. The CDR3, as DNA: TGTGCCAGCAGCGACCCATGGACAGCGGGAGGAACAGATACGCAGTATTTT.

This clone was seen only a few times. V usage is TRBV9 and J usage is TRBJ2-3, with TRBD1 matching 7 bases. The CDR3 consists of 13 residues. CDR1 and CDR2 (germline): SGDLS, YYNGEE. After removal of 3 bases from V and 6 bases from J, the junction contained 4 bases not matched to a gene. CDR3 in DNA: TGTGCCAGCAGCGGCACGACAGGGGATACGCAGTATTTT. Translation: CASSGTTGDTQYF.

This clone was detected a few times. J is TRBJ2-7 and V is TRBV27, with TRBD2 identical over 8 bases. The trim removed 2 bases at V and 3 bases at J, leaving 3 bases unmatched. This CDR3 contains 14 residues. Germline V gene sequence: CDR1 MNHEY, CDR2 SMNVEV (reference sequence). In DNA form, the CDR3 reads TGTGCCAGCAGTTTACTAGCGGGTATCTACGAGCAGTACTTC. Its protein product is CASSLLAGIYEQYF.

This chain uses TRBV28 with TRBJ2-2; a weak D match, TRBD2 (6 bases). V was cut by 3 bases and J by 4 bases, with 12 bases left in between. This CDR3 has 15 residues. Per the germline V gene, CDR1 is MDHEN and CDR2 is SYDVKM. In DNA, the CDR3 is TGTGCCAGCAGTTTTGCTAGCGAGGGCACCGGGGAGCTGTTTTTT. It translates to CASSFASEGTGELFF.

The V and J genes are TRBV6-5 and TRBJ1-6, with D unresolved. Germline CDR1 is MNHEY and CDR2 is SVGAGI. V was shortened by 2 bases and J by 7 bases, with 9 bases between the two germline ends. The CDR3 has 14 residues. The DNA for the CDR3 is TGTGCCAGCAGTTACGGTGGGCAGAATTCACCCCTCCACTTT. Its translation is CASSYGGQNSPLHF.

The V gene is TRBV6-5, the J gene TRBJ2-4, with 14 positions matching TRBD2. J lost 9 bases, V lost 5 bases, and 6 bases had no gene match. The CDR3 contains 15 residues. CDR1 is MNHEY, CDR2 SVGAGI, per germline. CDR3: CASSKGLAGASIQYF. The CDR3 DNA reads TGTGCCAGCAGTAAGGGACTAGCGGGAGCGAGCATTCAGTACTTC.

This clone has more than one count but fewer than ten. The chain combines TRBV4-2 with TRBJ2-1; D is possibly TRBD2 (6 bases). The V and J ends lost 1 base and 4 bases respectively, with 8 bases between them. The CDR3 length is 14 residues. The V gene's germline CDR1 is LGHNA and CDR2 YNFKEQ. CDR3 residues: CASSQGLGYNEQFF. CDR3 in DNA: TGTGCCAGCAGCCAAGGACTAGGGTACAATGAGCAGTTCTTC.

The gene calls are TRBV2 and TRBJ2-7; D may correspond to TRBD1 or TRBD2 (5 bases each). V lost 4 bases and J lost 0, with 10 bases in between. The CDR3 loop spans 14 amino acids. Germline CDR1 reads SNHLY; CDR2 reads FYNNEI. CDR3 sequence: CASSAGQGSYEQYF. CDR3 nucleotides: TGTGCCAGCAGTGCGGGGCAGGGCTCCTACGAGCAGTACTTC.

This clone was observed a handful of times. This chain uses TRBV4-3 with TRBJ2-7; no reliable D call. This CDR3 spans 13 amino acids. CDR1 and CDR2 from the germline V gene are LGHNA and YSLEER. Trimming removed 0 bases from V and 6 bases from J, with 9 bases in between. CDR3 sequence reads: CASSQDRDSEQYF. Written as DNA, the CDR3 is TGCGCCAGCAGCCAAGATCGAGATTCCGAGCAGTACTTC.

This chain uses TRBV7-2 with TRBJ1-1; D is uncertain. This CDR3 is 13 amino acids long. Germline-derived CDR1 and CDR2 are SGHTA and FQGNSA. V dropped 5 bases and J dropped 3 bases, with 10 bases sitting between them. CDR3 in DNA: TGTGCCAGCAGCCCCGACCGCTACACTGAAGCTTTCTTT. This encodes CASSPDRYTEAFF.

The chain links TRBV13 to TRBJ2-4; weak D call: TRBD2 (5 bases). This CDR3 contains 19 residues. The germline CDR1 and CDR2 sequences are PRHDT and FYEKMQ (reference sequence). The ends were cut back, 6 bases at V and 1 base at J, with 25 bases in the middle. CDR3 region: CASSRRPVSNDDAKNIQYF. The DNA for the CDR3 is TGTGCCAGCAGTAGGAGGCCCGTAAGTAACGACGACGCCAAAAACATTCAGTACTTC.

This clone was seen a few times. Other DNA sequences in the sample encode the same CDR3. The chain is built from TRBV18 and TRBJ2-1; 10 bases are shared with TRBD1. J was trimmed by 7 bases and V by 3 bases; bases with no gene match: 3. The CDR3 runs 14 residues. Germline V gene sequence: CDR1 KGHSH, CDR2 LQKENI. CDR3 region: CASSPGTGVNEQFF. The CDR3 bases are TGTGCCAGCTCACCCGGGACAGGGGTGAATGAGCAGTTCTTC.

CDR3 sequence: CASSRREGYTF. The CDR3 DNA sequence: TGCGCCAGCAGTCGTAGGGAAGGCTACACCTTC. The J gene is TRBJ1-2, the V gene TRBV10-1; D not resolved. The CDR3 consists of 11 residues. The germline V gene has CDR1 WNHNN and CDR2 SYGVQD (reference sequence). Trimming cost V 5 bases and J 8 bases, with 9 bases left between them.

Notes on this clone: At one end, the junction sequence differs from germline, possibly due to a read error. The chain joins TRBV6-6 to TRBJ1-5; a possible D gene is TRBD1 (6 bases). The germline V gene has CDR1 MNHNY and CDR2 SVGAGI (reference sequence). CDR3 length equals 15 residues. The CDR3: CASSHSGVRHQPQHF. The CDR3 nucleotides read TGTGCCAGCAGTCACTCAGGGGTACGTCATCAGCCCCAGCATTTT.

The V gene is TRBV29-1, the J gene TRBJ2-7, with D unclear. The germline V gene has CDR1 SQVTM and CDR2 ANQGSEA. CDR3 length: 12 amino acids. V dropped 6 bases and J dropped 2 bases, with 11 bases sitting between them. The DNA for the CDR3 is TGCAGCGTGGAGACTCCAACCTACGAGCAGTACTTC. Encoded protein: CSVETPTYEQYF.

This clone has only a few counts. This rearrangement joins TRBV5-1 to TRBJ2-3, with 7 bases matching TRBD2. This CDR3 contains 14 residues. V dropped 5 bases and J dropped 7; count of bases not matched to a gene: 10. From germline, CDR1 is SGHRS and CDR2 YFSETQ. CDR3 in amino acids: CASSLVASGYTQYF. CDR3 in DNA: TGCGCCAGCAGTCTAGTGGCTAGCGGCTATACGCAGTATTTT.

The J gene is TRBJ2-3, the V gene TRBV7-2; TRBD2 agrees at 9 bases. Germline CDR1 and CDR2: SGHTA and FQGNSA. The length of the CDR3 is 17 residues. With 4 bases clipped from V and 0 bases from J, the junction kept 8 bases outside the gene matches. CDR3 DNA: TGTGCCAGCAGCTCCCCGGGGCTAGCGGGGAGCACAGATACGCAGTATTTT. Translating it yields CASSSPGLAGSTDTQYF.

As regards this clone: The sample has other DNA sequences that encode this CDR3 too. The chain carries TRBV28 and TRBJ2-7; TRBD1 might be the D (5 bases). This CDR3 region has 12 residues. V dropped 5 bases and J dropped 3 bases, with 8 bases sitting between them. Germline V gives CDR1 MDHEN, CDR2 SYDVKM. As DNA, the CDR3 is TGTGCCAGCAGTCTAGGGGACTACGAGCAGTACTTC. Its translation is CASSLGDYEQYF.

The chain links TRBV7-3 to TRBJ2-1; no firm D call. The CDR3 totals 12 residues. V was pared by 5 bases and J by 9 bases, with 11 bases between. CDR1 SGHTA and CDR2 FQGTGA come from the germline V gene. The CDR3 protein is CASSPDWGEQFF. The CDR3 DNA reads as TGTGCCAGCAGCCCCGACTGGGGTGAGCAGTTCTTC.

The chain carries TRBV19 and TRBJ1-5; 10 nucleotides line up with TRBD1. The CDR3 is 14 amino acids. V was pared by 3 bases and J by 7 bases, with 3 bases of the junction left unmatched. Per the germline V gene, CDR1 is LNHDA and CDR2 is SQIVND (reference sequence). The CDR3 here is CASSIRTGGQPQHF. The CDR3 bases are TGTGCCAGTAGTATCCGGACAGGGGGGCAGCCCCAGCATTTT.

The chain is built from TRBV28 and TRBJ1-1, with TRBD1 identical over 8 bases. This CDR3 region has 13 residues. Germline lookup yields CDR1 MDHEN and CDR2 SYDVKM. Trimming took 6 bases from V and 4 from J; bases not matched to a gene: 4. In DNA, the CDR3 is TGTGCCAGCAGCCAGACAGGGGCCACTGAAGCTTTCTTT. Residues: CASSQTGATEAFF.

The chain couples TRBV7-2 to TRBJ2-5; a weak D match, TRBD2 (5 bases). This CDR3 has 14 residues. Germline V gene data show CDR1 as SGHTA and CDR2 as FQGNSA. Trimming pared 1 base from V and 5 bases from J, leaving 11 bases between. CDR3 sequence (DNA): TGTGCCAGCAGCTTAGTCCGGGGAACGGAGACCCAGTACTTC. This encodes CASSLVRGTETQYF.

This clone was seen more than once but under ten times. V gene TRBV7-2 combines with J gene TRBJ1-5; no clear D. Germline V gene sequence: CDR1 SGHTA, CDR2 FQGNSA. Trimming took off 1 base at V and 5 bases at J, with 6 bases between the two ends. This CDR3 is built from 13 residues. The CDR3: CASSLEIHQPQHF. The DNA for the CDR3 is TGTGCCAGCAGCTTAGAAATACATCAGCCCCAGCATTTT.

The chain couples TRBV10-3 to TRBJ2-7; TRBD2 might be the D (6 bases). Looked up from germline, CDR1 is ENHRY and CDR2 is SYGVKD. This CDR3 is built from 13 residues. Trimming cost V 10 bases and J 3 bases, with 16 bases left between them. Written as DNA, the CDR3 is TGTGCCACTTCTTCCCGGGAGCACTACGAGCAGTACTTC. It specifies CATSSREHYEQYF.

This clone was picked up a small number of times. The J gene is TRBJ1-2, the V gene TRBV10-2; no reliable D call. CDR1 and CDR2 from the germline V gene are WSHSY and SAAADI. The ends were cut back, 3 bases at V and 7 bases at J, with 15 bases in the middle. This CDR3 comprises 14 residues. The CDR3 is CASSDAGGPSGYTF. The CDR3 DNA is TGCGCCAGCAGTGACGCGGGCGGGCCGAGTGGCTACACCTTC.

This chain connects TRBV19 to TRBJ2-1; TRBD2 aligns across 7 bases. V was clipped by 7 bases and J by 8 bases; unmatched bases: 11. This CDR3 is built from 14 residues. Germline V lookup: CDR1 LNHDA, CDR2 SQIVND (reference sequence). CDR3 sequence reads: CASNGGRGRDEQFF. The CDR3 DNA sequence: TGTGCCAGTAATGGCGGGAGAGGACGGGATGAGCAGTTCTTC. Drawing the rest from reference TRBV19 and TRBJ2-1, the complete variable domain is DGGITQSPKYLFRKEGQNVTLSCEQNLNHDAMYWYRQDPGQGLRLIYYSQIVNDFQKGDIAEGYSVSREKKESFPLTVTSAQKNPTAFYLCASNGGRGRDEQFFGPGTRLTVL.

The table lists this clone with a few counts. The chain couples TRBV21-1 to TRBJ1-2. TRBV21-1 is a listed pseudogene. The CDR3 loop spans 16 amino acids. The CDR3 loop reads CASSNRVNGDEYGYTF. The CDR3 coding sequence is TGTGCCAGCAGCAACAGGGTTAACGGGGATGAGTATGGCTACACCTTC.

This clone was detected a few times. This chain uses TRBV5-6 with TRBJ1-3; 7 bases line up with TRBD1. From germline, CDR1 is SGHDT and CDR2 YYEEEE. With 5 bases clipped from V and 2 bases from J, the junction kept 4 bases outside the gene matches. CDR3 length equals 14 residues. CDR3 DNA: TGTGCCAGCAGATCGGGGACAGCTGGAAACACCATATATTTT. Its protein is CASRSGTAGNTIYF.

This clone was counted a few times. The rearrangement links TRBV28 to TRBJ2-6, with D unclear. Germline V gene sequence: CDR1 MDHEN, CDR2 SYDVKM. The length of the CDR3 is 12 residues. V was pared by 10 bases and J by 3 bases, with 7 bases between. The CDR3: CATGVGANVLTF. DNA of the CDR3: TGTGCCACCGGAGTTGGGGCCAACGTCCTGACTTTC. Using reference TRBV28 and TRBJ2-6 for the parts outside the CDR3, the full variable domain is DVKVTQSSRYLVKRTGEKVFLECVQDMDHENMFWYRQDPGLGLRLIYFSYDVKMKEKGDIPEGYSVSREKKERFSLILESASTNQTSMYLCATGVGANVLTFGAGSRLTVL.

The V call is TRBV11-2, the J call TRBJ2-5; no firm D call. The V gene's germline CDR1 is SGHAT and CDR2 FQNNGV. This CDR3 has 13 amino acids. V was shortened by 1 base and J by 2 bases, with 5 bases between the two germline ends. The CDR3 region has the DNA TGTGCCAGCAGCTTAGTGGCGCAAGAGACCCAGTACTTC. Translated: CASSLVAQETQYF.